These 17 T cell receptor beta chains were sequenced from one sample in a study of blood T cell dynamics during melanoma immunotherapy. As to time point: week 3, after first cycle of checkpoint inhibitor. Only in-frame clones appear in the TCRdb table, and some are missing; sequencing was by immunoSEQ multiplex PCR. The profile shows 15,000 to 20,000 clones, around 93% of them singletons. This sample comprised effector memory CD8+ T cells from blood, obtained from a patient treated with checkpoint blockade. Source of these receptors: a human donor with melanoma.

The chain is built from TRBV9 and TRBJ2-7; perhaps TRBD2 as D (6 bases). V lost 3 bases to trimming and J lost 1 base, with 8 bases between them. Germline V gives CDR1 SGDLS, CDR2 YYNGEE. This CDR3 comprises 13 residues. Written as DNA, the CDR3 is TGTGCCAGCAGCGAGGCGGGGTCCTACGAGCAGTACTTC. Its translation: CASSEAGSYEQYF.

This rearrangement joins TRBV7-9 to TRBJ2-2; D ambiguous. In germline, CDR1 is SEHNR, CDR2 FQNEAQ (reference sequence). The CDR3 length is 12 residues. V gave up 1 base and J gave up 5 bases, with 2 bases separating them. The CDR3 loop is CASSLGTGELFF. The CDR3 coding sequence is TGTGCCAGCAGCTTAGGTACCGGGGAGCTGTTTTTT.

V gene TRBV27 combines with J gene TRBJ2-3; 8 bases line up with TRBD2. Germline CDR1 MNHEY, CDR2 SMNVEV (reference sequence). The trim removed 4 bases at V and 4 bases at J, leaving 7 bases unmatched. CDR3 length: 15 residues. This CDR3 is CASSSGAGAADTQYF. Written as DNA, the CDR3 is TGTGCCAGCAGTTCCGGAGCGGGAGCGGCAGATACGCAGTATTTT.

This chain joins TRBV4-1 and TRBJ2-7; TRBD2 matches at 7 bases. Germline V CDR1 and CDR2: MGHRA, YSYEKL. The CDR3 consists of 15 residues. V lost 1 base and J lost 4; bases outside the gene matches: 7. The CDR3 loop is CASSQGRASGYEQYF. The CDR3 nucleotides read TGCGCCAGCAGCCAAGGCAGGGCTAGCGGATACGAGCAGTACTTC.

The chain carries TRBV11-3 and TRBJ2-1; maybe TRBD2 (6 bases). Germline CDR1 is SGHNT and CDR2 is YENEEA. CDR3 length: 15 residues. Trimming stripped 4 bases from V and 4 bases from J, with 14 bases between. In DNA form, the CDR3 reads TGTGCCAGCAGCTGGGATAACGGGAGTTACAATGAGCAGTTCTTC. Amino acids: CASSWDNGSYNEQFF.

The chain carries TRBV9 and TRBJ2-1; TRBD2 aligns across 12 bases. This CDR3 region has 18 residues. From germline, CDR1 is SGDLS and CDR2 YYNGEE. V was pared by 3 bases and J by 1 base, with 8 bases of the junction left unmatched. The CDR3, as DNA: TGTGCCAGCAGCGGACTAGCGGGAGTAAAGCGATCCTACAATGAGCAGTTCTTC. Amino acid sequence: CASSGLAGVKRSYNEQFF.

The chain combines TRBV28 with TRBJ2-7, with a weak D call TRBD1 (5 bases). This CDR3 spans 14 amino acids. Germline V gene sequence: CDR1 MDHEN, CDR2 SYDVKM. V was clipped by 6 bases and J by 2 bases, with 14 bases between them. CDR3 sequence reads: CASSYQGTAYEQYF. DNA of the CDR3: TGTGCCAGCAGCTATCAGGGTACGGCCTACGAGCAGTACTTC.

Written as DNA, the CDR3 is TGTGCCAGCAGCCCTAAAACCTACAATGAGCAGTTCTTC. It yields the protein CASSPKTYNEQFF. This chain connects TRBV7-6 to TRBJ2-1; D not certain. Looked up from germline, CDR1 is SGHVS and CDR2 is FNYEAQ. Trimming removed 5 bases at V and 2 bases at J, with 7 bases between. The CDR3 totals 13 residues.

This clone was seen just once. The chain combines TRBV27 with TRBJ2-2, with D maybe TRBD2 (6 bases). The V end lost 11 bases, the J end lost 1 base, and 14 bases lay between the germline ends. The CDR3 consists of 14 residues. Germline V CDR1 and CDR2: MNHEY, SMNVEV (reference sequence). CDR3 bases: TGTGCCTGCCGGGTAGCGGAGAACACCGGGGAGCTGTTTTTT. This codes for CACRVAENTGELFF.

The chain joins TRBV4-1 to TRBJ2-5; possibly TRBD1 for D (6 bases). This CDR3 spans 16 amino acids. V gave up 4 bases and J gave up 1 base, with 16 bases separating them. The germline V gene encodes CDR1 MGHRA and CDR2 YSYEKL. As DNA, the CDR3 is TGCGCCAGCAGCCGAAGAGTTGGGACACCCCAAGAGACCCAGTACTTC. As protein: CASSRRVGTPQETQYF.

This sequence joins TRBV2 and TRBJ1-2; D is undetermined. Trimming removed 8 bases at V and 4 bases at J, with 26 bases between. Germline CDR1 and CDR2: SNHLY and FYNNEI. The CDR3 consists of 17 residues. The CDR3 DNA is TGTGCCAGCCCTCAACTCCCTACCGGGTATTCGGGCTATGGCTACACCTTC. Encoded protein: CASPQLPTGYSGYGYTF.

This clone has just one count. The rearrangement uses TRBV5-4 and TRBJ2-1; 11 nucleotides agree with TRBD2. The CDR3 is 15 amino acids. J was trimmed by 5 bases and V by 2 bases; bases with no gene match: 3. The germline V gene has CDR1 SGHNT and CDR2 YYREEE (reference sequence). CDR3 sequence (DNA): TGTGCCAGCAGCTTACTAGCGGGAGCTAACAATGAGCAGTTCTTC. It specifies CASSLLAGANNEQFF.

This clone appeared once. J is TRBJ2-7 and V is TRBV5-8; D unclear. V dropped 0 bases and J dropped 2 bases, with 6 bases sitting between them. The CDR3 has 13 amino acids. Germline CDR1 reads SGHTS; CDR2 reads YDEGEE. CDR3: CASSLGLPYEQYF. DNA for the CDR3: TGTGCCAGCAGCTTGGGTCTCCCCTACGAGCAGTACTTC. The variable domain in full, with the rest retrieved from reference TRBV5-8 and TRBJ2-7, is EAGVTQSPTHLIKTRGQQATLRCSPISGHTSVYWYQQALGLGLQFLLWYDEGEERNRGNFPPRFSGRQFPNYSSELNVNALELEDSALYLCASSLGLPYEQYFGPGTRLTVT.

This clone was picked up one time. The V and J genes are TRBV5-3 and TRBJ1-3; TRBD1 agrees at 8 bases. TRBV5-3 falls under the ORF class, with uncertain function. CDR3 length: 16 amino acids. The junction had 6 bases not matched to a gene; V was cut back by 2 bases and J by 2 bases. The CDR3 spells CARSFWQQGAGNTIYF. The DNA for the CDR3 is TGTGCCAGAAGCTTTTGGCAACAGGGGGCTGGAAACACCATATATTTT.

The rearrangement uses TRBV7-6 and TRBJ2-5; maybe TRBD2 (7 bases). Trimming stripped 4 bases from V and 2 bases from J, with 17 bases between. The CDR3 runs to 16 residues. Germline V gene sequence: CDR1 SGHVS, CDR2 FNYEAQ. CDR3 sequence (DNA): TGTGCCAGCAGCTCACTCGAGGGGGGGACACAAGAGACCCAGTACTTC. This encodes CASSSLEGGTQETQYF.

V and J are TRBV10-2 and TRBJ2-7, with D maybe TRBD2 (5 bases). The CDR3 is made up of 13 amino acids. Germline CDR1 reads WSHSY; CDR2 reads SAAADI. V was shortened by 7 bases and J by 0 bases, with 10 bases between the two germline ends. The CDR3 region is CASISGDSYEQYF. The DNA for the CDR3 is TGCGCCAGCATCAGCGGAGACTCCTACGAGCAGTACTTC.

This sequence joins TRBV2 and TRBJ2-7; D not certain. This CDR3 region has 14 residues. Germline V gene sequence: CDR1 SNHLY, CDR2 FYNNEI. V gave up 6 bases and J gave up 0 bases, with 12 bases separating them. The CDR3 reads CASSETYSSYEQYF. CDR3 nucleotides: TGTGCCAGCAGCGAAACGTATAGCTCCTACGAGCAGTACTTC.